These 26 T cell receptor beta chains were sequenced from one sample in a study of CD8+ T cells in alopecia areata. The sequencing template was cDNA reverse transcribed from extracted RNA. Sequenced by immunoSEQ multiplex PCR; TCRdb stores in-frame clones only, minus some. This sample carries over 200,000 clones, under 70% of them seen once, and the ten largest clones take around 3.9%. The treatment: oral pan-JAK inhibitor, 5-10 mg twice daily. The material was CD4+ T cells sorted from blood, obtained at week 4, from a patient treated with tofacitinib. These receptors came from a human donor with alopecia areata.

The rearrangement joins TRBV5-5 to TRBJ2-2, with D possibly called TRBD1 or TRBD2 (5 bases each). Trimming pared 4 bases from V and 0 bases from J, leaving 16 bases between. CDR1 and CDR2 (germline): SGHKS, YYEKEE (reference sequence). This CDR3 comprises 17 residues. CDR3 in amino acids: CASSTTSQGANTGELFF. Here the CDR3 DNA reads TGTGCCAGCAGCACAACTTCCCAGGGAGCGAACACCGGGGAGCTGTTTTTT.

The J gene is TRBJ1-3, the V gene TRBV9, with D tentatively TRBD1 (6 bases). The CDR3 consists of 15 residues. Germline lookup yields CDR1 SGDLS and CDR2 YYNGEE. Trimming stripped 3 bases from V and 0 bases from J, with 10 bases between. The chain's CDR3 is CASSGRGSSGNTIYF. The DNA of the CDR3 is TGTGCCAGCAGCGGCAGGGGCTCCTCTGGAAACACCATATATTTT.

This clone was detected only a few times. The chain uses TRBV6-5 and TRBJ2-1, with 10 bases matching TRBD2. Germline V lookup: CDR1 MNHEY, CDR2 SVGAGI. CDR3 length: 16 residues. Trimming at V came to 2 bases and at J to 10 bases, leaving 11 bases not matched to a gene. The CDR3 reads CASSYDLVLAGAEQFF. Here the CDR3 DNA reads TGTGCCAGCAGTTACGATCTGGTTCTAGCGGGGGCCGAGCAGTTCTTC.

This clone has more than one count but fewer than ten. The chain links TRBV27 to TRBJ2-3, with 8 bases fitting TRBD2. The junction had 8 bases not matched to a gene; V was cut back by 4 bases and J by 5 bases. The CDR3 contains 15 residues. In germline, CDR1 is MNHEY, CDR2 SMNVEV (reference sequence). The DNA for the CDR3 is TGTGCCAGCAGTTACCAGCGGGGGTCGGTAGATACGCAGTATTTT. It yields the protein CASSYQRGSVDTQYF.

The chain is built from TRBV6-1 and TRBJ1-5; D is undetermined. Looked up from germline, CDR1 is MNHNS and CDR2 is SASEGT. The CDR3 is 14 residues long. V dropped 3 bases and J dropped 0 bases, with 6 bases sitting between them. The CDR3, as DNA: TGTGCCAGCAGTGACAGGTTTAGCAATCAGCCCCAGCATTTT. Translated, it gives CASSDRFSNQPQHF.

CDR3 nucleotide sequence: TGCAGCGTTGATTCTGCGACAGAAGGCTATGGCTACACCTTC. It translates to CSVDSATEGYGYTF. V is TRBV29-1 and J is TRBJ1-2; a weak D match, TRBD1 (5 bases). Trimming cost V 3 bases and J 4 bases, with 15 bases left between them. Germline V gene sequence: CDR1 SQVTM, CDR2 ANQGSEA. The CDR3 spans 14 residues.

This clone was seen only a few times. The chain joins TRBV6-5 to TRBJ1-6; the D is unclear. From germline, CDR1 is MNHEY and CDR2 SVGAGI. The CDR3 is 16 amino acids. Trimming left V 2 bases short and J 7 bases short, with 15 bases between. CDR3 protein: CASSYTSAGPNSPLHF. The DNA for the CDR3 is TGTGCCAGCAGTTACACATCTGCCGGCCCCAATTCACCCCTCCACTTT.

V and J are TRBV9 and TRBJ2-3; no reliable D call. The CDR3 is 15 amino acids. V lost 0 bases and J 0 bases, leaving 8 bases between the germline ends. Germline V gene sequence: CDR1 SGDLS, CDR2 YYNGEE. Here the CDR3 reads CASSVGTPSTDTQYF. The CDR3, as DNA: TGTGCCAGCAGCGTAGGCACGCCCAGCACAGATACGCAGTATTTT.

V gene TRBV30 combines with J gene TRBJ1-2; D gene unclear. This CDR3 is built from 13 residues. Germline CDR1 is GTSNPN and CDR2 is SVGIG (reference sequence). With 3 bases removed from V and 7 bases from J, the gap between germline ends came to 15 bases. The CDR3 nucleotides are TGTGCCTGGAGATTCGCCCCCGGTGGTGGCTACACCTTC. Its translation: CAWRFAPGGGYTF.

The rearrangement uses TRBV15 and TRBJ2-3, with a possible D match to TRBD2 (6 bases). The germline V gene has CDR1 LNHNV and CDR2 YYDKDF (reference sequence). The CDR3 is 16 residues long. V dropped 4 bases and J dropped 3 bases, with 17 bases sitting between them. The CDR3 is CATSTKVGGWTDTQYF. The CDR3 coding sequence is TGTGCCACCAGCACCAAGGTGGGGGGTTGGACAGATACGCAGTATTTT.

The V and J genes are TRBV2 and TRBJ2-1; D might be TRBD2 (6 bases). The CDR3 loop spans 14 amino acids. Per germline, CDR1 SNHLY and CDR2 FYNNEI. V dropped 6 bases and J dropped 3 bases, with 12 bases sitting between them. CDR3 DNA: TGTGCCAGCAGGGGAGGCCGCCTCTACAATGAGCAGTTCTTC. It translates to CASRGGRLYNEQFF.

The chain has TRBV7-8 and TRBJ1-1, with 9 positions matching TRBD1. The CDR3 is 17 amino acids. Trimming at V came to 1 base and at J to 5 bases, leaving 11 bases not matched to a gene. CDR1 and CDR2 from the germline V gene are SGHVS and FQNEAQ. The DNA for the CDR3 is TGTGCCAGCAGCTTAGTCCCCCCCCGGGACAGGGAAACTGAAGCTTTCTTT. Translated: CASSLVPPRDRETEAFF.

This chain uses TRBV11-1 with TRBJ2-7; D gene ambiguous. CDR1 SGHAT and CDR2 FQDESV come from the germline V gene (reference sequence). Trimming removed 2 bases at V and 1 base at J, with 21 bases between. This CDR3 is built from 18 residues. The CDR3 is CASSLSVGKPLRSYEQYF. CDR3 nucleotide sequence: TGTGCCAGCAGCTTATCCGTGGGAAAGCCTCTAAGATCCTACGAGCAGTACTTC.

This clone came up a few times. The genes are TRBV29-1 and TRBJ2-3; D ambiguous. The germline V gene encodes CDR1 SQVTM and CDR2 ANQGSEA. V shed 4 bases and J shed 7 bases, with 15 bases lying between them. The CDR3 totals 13 residues. Here the CDR3 reads CSVVFYEMNTQYF. The CDR3 DNA follows: TGCAGCGTTGTATTCTACGAGATGAATACGCAGTATTTT.

Concerning this clone itself: Distinct nucleotide sequences in the sample also encode this CDR3. The DNA of the CDR3 is TGTGCCAGCAGCTCGGGACTTGGGGAGACCCAGTACTTC. It specifies CASSSGLGETQYF. The chain recombines TRBV11-2 with TRBJ2-5; D perhaps matches TRBD2 (6 bases). V lost 4 bases, J lost 5 bases, and 11 bases lay in between. This CDR3 comprises 13 residues. Germline V gives CDR1 SGHAT, CDR2 FQNNGV.

This clone was seen once. This chain joins TRBV4-2 and TRBJ1-2, with D unclear. V was pared by 0 bases and J by 2 bases, with 7 bases between. The CDR3 length is 14 residues. In germline, CDR1 is LGHNA, CDR2 YNFKEQ. The chain's CDR3 is CASSQETRNYGYTF. The CDR3 DNA follows: TGTGCCAGCAGCCAAGAAACACGAAACTATGGCTACACCTTC.

The chain is built from TRBV5-6 and TRBJ1-5, with TRBD1 matching 7 bases. Trimming cost V 3 bases and J 5 bases; bases outside gene matches: 5. Germline CDR1 and CDR2: SGHDT and YYEEEE. The CDR3 is made up of 14 amino acids. DNA of the CDR3: TGTGCCAGCAGCTACCGGGACAGCCATCAGCCCCAGCATTTT. Encoded protein: CASSYRDSHQPQHF.

The V gene is TRBV4-2, the J gene TRBJ1-2, with D perhaps matching TRBD1 (5 bases). CDR3 length equals 14 residues. V was cut by 2 bases and J by 6 bases, with 13 bases left in between. CDR1 LGHNA and CDR2 YNFKEQ come from the germline V gene. CDR3 region: CASSQLPGLNGYTF. DNA for the CDR3: TGTGCCAGCAGCCAACTACCAGGGTTGAATGGCTACACCTTC.

This clone turned up a few times. This chain uses TRBV4-1 with TRBJ1-2; D unclear. V lost 0 bases, J lost 7 bases, and 18 bases lay in between. Germline lookup yields CDR1 MGHRA and CDR2 YSYEKL. The CDR3 contains 16 residues. CDR3 loop: CASSQDLVIEGIGYTF. For the CDR3, the DNA is TGCGCCAGCAGCCAAGATCTTGTTATCGAGGGAATTGGCTACACCTTC.

The genes are TRBV7-2 and TRBJ2-3; 11 nucleotides agree with TRBD2. Germline values: CDR1 SGHTA, CDR2 FQGNSA. J lost 7 bases, V lost 0 bases, and 6 bases had no gene match. This CDR3 is 16 amino acids long. The CDR3 spells CASSLAGSSGGYTQYF. As DNA, the CDR3 is TGTGCCAGCAGCTTAGCTGGTTCTAGCGGGGGGTATACGCAGTATTTT. Variable domain in full (rest from reference TRBV7-2 and TRBJ2-3): GAGVSQSPSNKVTEKGKDVELRCDPISGHTALYWYRQSLGQGLEFLIYFQGNSAPDKSGLPSDRFSAERTGGSVSTLTIQRTQQEDSAVYLCASSLAGSSGGYTQYFGPGTRLTVL.

The chain carries TRBV4-2 and TRBJ2-3; 7 bases are a match to TRBD2. The germline V gene has CDR1 LGHNA and CDR2 YNFKEQ. V shed 0 bases, J shed 1 base, and the junction held 7 bases outside the gene matches. The CDR3 covers 17 residues. The chain's CDR3 is CASSQDGRVLRTDTQYF. The CDR3 DNA reads as TGTGCCAGCAGCCAAGATGGGAGGGTCCTTCGCACAGATACGCAGTATTTT.

The J gene is TRBJ1-4, the V gene TRBV5-1; the D is unclear. Germline lookup yields CDR1 SGHRS and CDR2 YFSETQ. The CDR3 runs to 18 residues. With 2 bases removed from V and 0 bases from J, the gap between germline ends came to 17 bases. In DNA form, the CDR3 reads TGCGCCAGCAGCTTCCAGCCGCTCTCCCCTGCAACTAATGAAAAACTGTTTTTT. It translates to CASSFQPLSPATNEKLFF.

The chain employs TRBV5-1 and TRBJ2-7, with D hard to call. The CDR3 runs 13 residues. With 7 bases removed from V and 2 bases from J, the gap between germline ends came to 13 bases. CDR1 SGHRS and CDR2 YFSETQ come from the germline V gene. The CDR3 bases are TGCGCCAGCTCCCCGACGGGTACCTACGAGCAGTACTTC. It translates to CASSPTGTYEQYF.

This clone showed up just a few times. The rearrangement joins TRBV7-8 to TRBJ2-2; no clear D. This CDR3 region has 13 residues. The V end was cut by 7 bases, the J end by 1 base, with 7 bases between. The germline gives CDR1 SGHVS, CDR2 FQNEAQ. CDR3 region: CASNRVNTGELFF. DNA of the CDR3: TGTGCCAGCAACAGAGTGAACACCGGGGAGCTGTTTTTT.

V usage is TRBV29-1 and J usage is TRBJ1-5; D gene uncertain. Germline CDR1 and CDR2: SQVTM and ANQGSEA. The CDR3 runs 13 residues. V gave up 1 base and J gave up 6 bases, with 10 bases separating them. CDR3 nucleotide sequence: TGCAGCGTTGAAGTTTCTGGCGGTCAGCCCCAGCATTTT. The encoded protein is CSVEVSGGQPQHF.

The chain uses TRBV30 and TRBJ2-3, with D possibly TRBD1 on 5 matching bases. CDR1 and CDR2 from the germline V gene are GTSNPN and SVGIG (reference sequence). This CDR3 has 15 residues. The V and J ends lost 0 bases and 2 bases respectively, with 12 bases between them. The CDR3 spells CAWSVGQGATDTQYF. In DNA, the CDR3 is TGTGCCTGGAGTGTAGGCCAAGGGGCCACAGATACGCAGTATTTT.